This entry lists 16 T cell receptor beta chains sequenced from one sample in a study of cytomegalovirus exposure and HLA in healthy donors (dated by TCRdb to the late 2010s). Library generation was performed with the immunoSEQ multiplex PCR assay. The multiplex PCR relied on a mix of 60 forward primers for TCR Vbeta segments and 13 reverse primers for TCR Jbeta segments. TCRdb obtained this table from immuneACCESS and retained in-frame rearrangements with V and J assigned. These tables miss some clones; where compared with another copy, unresolved V genes account for less than half of the shortfall, and the remainder is unexplained. The table for this sample lists some 170,000 clones; roughly 85% of them were counted only once. Just under 6.5% of the sample goes to the ten largest clones. Sequences were obtained from PBMCs. These receptors were obtained from a middle-aged man in good health and CMV-seropositive.

The CDR3, as DNA: TGTGCCAGCCATACTCGGACAGGCTCCTACGAGCAGTACTTC. Translating it yields CASHTRTGSYEQYF. V and J are TRBV28 and TRBJ2-7, with 7 bases identical to TRBD1. The CDR3 contains 14 residues. CDR1 is MDHEN and CDR2 is SYDVKM in the germline V gene. Unmatched junction bases numbered 7, after V lost 8 bases and J lost 0 bases. The whole variable domain, filled in from reference TRBV28 and TRBJ2-7, reads DVKVTQSSRYLVKRTGEKVFLECVQDMDHENMFWYRQDPGLGLRLIYFSYDVKMKEKGDIPEGYSVSREKKERFSLILESASTNQTSMYLCASHTRTGSYEQYFGPGTRLTVT.

V and J are TRBV23-1 and TRBJ1-3; the D is unclear. TRBV23-1 is identified as an open reading frame with a role that is uncertain. The CDR3 consists of 16 residues. The V and J ends lost 2 bases and 0 bases respectively, with 11 bases between them. This CDR3 reads CASSQLDGLSGNTIYF. The CDR3 DNA sequence: TGCGCCAGCAGTCAACTGGACGGACTCTCTGGAAACACCATATATTTT.

The rearrangement uses TRBV18 and TRBJ2-3, with D uncertain. The CDR3 extends over 14 amino acids. Germline assignment: CDR1 KGHSH and CDR2 LQKENI. Trimming stripped 0 bases from V and 6 bases from J, with 10 bases between. The CDR3 spells CASSPPLEHDTQYF. The CDR3 DNA follows: TGTGCCAGCTCACCACCCCTAGAACACGATACGCAGTATTTT.

The chain combines TRBV5-5 with TRBJ1-5; D unclear. Germline assignment: CDR1 SGHKS and CDR2 YYEKEE (reference sequence). Trimming cost V 0 bases and J 6 bases, with 10 bases left between them. The CDR3 is 14 amino acids. The CDR3 bases are TGTGCCAGCAGCTTGGTCGGAGGGAGTCAGCCCCAGCATTTT. This gives the protein CASSLVGGSQPQHF.

This chain uses TRBV11-2 with TRBJ2-5; 7 bases map to TRBD1. Germline loops: CDR1 SGHAT, CDR2 FQNNGV. The CDR3 has 15 residues. V was clipped by 3 bases and J by 2 bases; unmatched bases: 6. The CDR3: CASSFNPGGQETQYF. CDR3 coding DNA: TGTGCCAGCAGCTTCAACCCAGGGGGACAAGAGACCCAGTACTTC. The variable domain in full, with the rest retrieved from reference TRBV11-2 and TRBJ2-5, is EAGVAQSPRYKIIEKRQSVAFWCNPISGHATLYWYQQILGQGPKLLIQFQNNGVVDDSQLPKDRFSAERLKGVDSTLKIQPAKLEDSAVYLCASSFNPGGQETQYFGPGTRLLVL.

This CDR3 is CAISRDSNEKLFF. In nucleotides, the CDR3 is TGTGCCATCAGTCGGGACAGTAATGAAAAACTGTTTTTT. V and J are TRBV10-3 and TRBJ1-4; 7 bases match TRBD1. V trimming: 5 bases; J trimming: 4 bases; junction bases outside the gene matches: 1. CDR1 is ENHRY and CDR2 is SYGVKD in the germline V gene. The CDR3 has 13 residues.

Worth noting for this clone: Other DNA sequences in the sample encode the same CDR3. The chain carries TRBV19 and TRBJ2-5, with D hard to call. Trimming removed 3 bases from V and 2 bases from J, with 7 bases in between. This CDR3 spans 13 amino acids. Looked up from germline, CDR1 is LNHDA and CDR2 is SQIVND (reference sequence). This CDR3 is CASSMGRQETQYF. DNA for the CDR3: TGTGCCAGTAGTATGGGCAGACAAGAGACCCAGTACTTC.

This clone was detected a few times. Other DNA sequences in the same sample also yield this CDR3. The chain carries TRBV5-4 and TRBJ2-7; a weak D match, TRBD2 (6 bases). Trimming removed 4 bases from V and 0 bases from J, with 11 bases in between. CDR3 length: 14 amino acids. Germline loops: CDR1 SGHNT, CDR2 YYREEE (reference sequence). The CDR3 DNA reads TGTGCCAGCAGCCCGGGAGTTAGCTCCTACGAGCAGTACTTC. The encoded protein is CASSPGVSSYEQYF.

CDR3 coding DNA: TGTGCCAGCAGGGACAGGGGCTCTGGAAACACCATATATTTT. This gives the protein CASRDRGSGNTIYF. V is TRBV6-1 and J is TRBJ1-3; TRBD1 aligns across 9 bases. The CDR3 extends over 14 amino acids. Germline V gene sequence: CDR1 MNHNS, CDR2 SASEGT. Trimming at V came to 6 bases and at J to 0 bases, leaving 0 bases not matched to a gene.

The rearrangement uses TRBV7-2 and TRBJ2-1, with a possible D match to TRBD2 (5 bases). The V and J ends lost 1 base and 15 bases respectively, with 19 bases between them. The CDR3 sequence is 14 residues long. Germline values: CDR1 SGHTA, CDR2 FQGNSA. CDR3 nucleotide sequence: TGTGCCAGCAGCTTAGGGAAACTAGGTAGGAAGGGGTTCTTC. This codes for CASSLGKLGRKGFF. The full variable domain, its missing parts supplied by reference TRBV7-2 and TRBJ2-1, is GAGVSQSPSNKVTEKGKDVELRCDPISGHTALYWYRQSLGQGLEFLIYFQGNSAPDKSGLPSDRFSAERTGGSVSTLTIQRTQQEDSAVYLCASSLGKLGRKGFFGPGTRLTVL.

The CDR3 bases are TGTGCCAGCAGCCGGGACTTCCGGATTTGGACAGATACGCAGTATTTT. This translates into CASSRDFRIWTDTQYF. V is TRBV11-3 and J is TRBJ2-3; weak D call: TRBD2 (6 bases). CDR1 is SGHNT, CDR2 YENEEA, per germline. V was pared by 5 bases and J by 3 bases, with 18 bases between. The CDR3 length is 16 residues.

The gene calls are TRBV18 and TRBJ2-1; 8 bases are shared with TRBD1. J lost 12 bases, V lost 3 bases, and 4 bases had no gene match. Germline CDR1 and CDR2: KGHSH and LQKENI. This CDR3 is built from 12 residues. The CDR3 bases are TGTGCCAGCTCACCGGACAGGGTGGTGCAGTTCTTC. This sequence encodes CASSPDRVVQFF.

V usage is TRBV11-2 and J usage is TRBJ2-1, with 7 bases matching TRBD2. J lost 2 bases, V lost 0 bases, and 7 bases had no gene match. The CDR3 is made up of 17 amino acids. In germline, CDR1 is SGHAT, CDR2 FQNNGV. The CDR3 is CASSLDRGGRTYNEQFF. CDR3 DNA: TGTGCCAGCAGCTTAGATCGAGGCGGGAGAACCTACAATGAGCAGTTCTTC.

This clone was seen just once. At one end the junction does not follow the germline gene, possibly because of a read error. The chain combines TRBV4-2 with TRBJ2-6; 10 bases map to TRBD2. The CDR3 extends over 19 amino acids. Germline CDR1 LGHNA, CDR2 YNFKEQ. CDR3 sequence: CATGGLAGVRSPGANGLTF. In nucleotides, the CDR3 is TGTGCCACTGGGGGGCTAGCGGGAGTACGGTCTCCCGGGGCCAACGGCCTGACTTTC.

This clone was recorded a few times. The genes are TRBV28 and TRBJ2-1, with 7 positions matching TRBD1. Germline V gene lookup returns CDR1 MDHEN and CDR2 SYDVKM. Trimming took 3 bases from V and 2 from J; bases not matched to a gene: 7. The CDR3 runs 16 residues. As DNA, the CDR3 is TGTGCCAGCAGTTTGATCAGGGACAGTCCCTACAATGAGCAGTTCTTC. Translation: CASSLIRDSPYNEQFF.

The chain combines TRBV6-5 with TRBJ1-5, with 7 bases aligning to TRBD1. The V gene's germline CDR1 is MNHEY and CDR2 SVGAGI. The CDR3 sequence is 15 residues long. J lost 6 bases, V lost 0 bases, and 5 bases had no gene match. CDR3 coding DNA: TGTGCCAGCAGTTACTCAGGGGGCGACGGTCAGCCCCAGCATTTT. This encodes CASSYSGGDGQPQHF.